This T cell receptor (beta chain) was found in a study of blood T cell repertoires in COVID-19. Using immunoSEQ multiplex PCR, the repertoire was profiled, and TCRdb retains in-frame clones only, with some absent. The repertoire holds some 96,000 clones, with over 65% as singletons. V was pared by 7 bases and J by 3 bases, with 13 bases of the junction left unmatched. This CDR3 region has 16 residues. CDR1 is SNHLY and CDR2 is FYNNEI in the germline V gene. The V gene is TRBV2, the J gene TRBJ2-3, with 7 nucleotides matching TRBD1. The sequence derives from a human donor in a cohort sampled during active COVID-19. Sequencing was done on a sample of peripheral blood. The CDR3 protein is CASTGPRTGGTDTQYF. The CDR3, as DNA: TGTGCCAGCACCGGTCCCAGGACAGGCGGAACAGATACGCAGTATTTT.